This entry lists 26 T cell receptor beta chains sequenced from one sample in a study of human T cells and chemical hapten exposure. The time point here: patch test 2, 6 weeks after DPC sensitization. The treatment was: therapeutic diphenylcyclopropenone sensitization with weekly scalp DPC. TCRdb passed the RACE reads through MiXCR, listing each CDR3 protein once. The sample holds about 140,000 distinct CDR3 sequences, about 11% seen once. The starting material was whole blood, obtained in connection with sensitization to the hapten diphenylcyclopropenone (DPC). These receptors originate from a woman aged 45-59 years with alopecia areata. Some clones in this sample may be carry-over from other donors' samples.

Details on this clonotype: Compared with germline, one end of the junction differs, possibly owing to a read error. The V and J genes are TRBV29-1 and TRBJ1-2, with a tentative D call TRBD1 (6 bases). In germline, CDR1 is SQVTM, CDR2 ANQGSEA. This CDR3 region has 9 residues. The CDR3 region is CSASDSAAF. The CDR3 nucleotides read TGCAGCGCCTCGGACAGCGCGGCCTTC. The variable domain in full, with the rest retrieved from reference TRBV29-1 and TRBJ1-2, is SAVISQKPSRDICQRGTSLTIQCQVDSQVTMMFWYRQQPGQSLTLIATANQGSEATYESGFVIDKFPISRPNLTFSTLTVSNMSPEDSSIYLCSASDSAAFGSGTRLTVV.

The rearrangement links TRBV29-1 to TRBJ1-5; the match to TRBD1 covers 7 bases. Germline CDR1 SQVTM, CDR2 ANQGSEA. V lost 4 bases and J lost 2; bases outside the gene matches: 5. The CDR3 has 14 amino acids. The CDR3 DNA follows: TGCAGCGTTGGAACTGGACAGGGCAATCAGCCCCAGCATTTT. As protein: CSVGTGQGNQPQHF.

The chain recombines TRBV4-2 with TRBJ2-5; D might be TRBD1 (7 bases). The ends were cut back, 4 bases at V and 5 bases at J, with 20 bases in the middle. The CDR3 is made up of 16 amino acids. Germline-derived CDR1 and CDR2 are LGHNA and YNFKEQ. The CDR3 loop reads CASSPKHSAGGETQYF. The CDR3 bases are TGTGCCAGCAGCCCCAAGCATTCGGCAGGGGGGGAGACCCAGTACTTC.

The gene calls are TRBV30 and TRBJ1-1, with D uncertain. V lost 7 bases and J lost 4, with 19 bases in between. The V gene's germline CDR1 is GTSNPN and CDR2 SVGIG (reference sequence). CDR3 length equals 14 residues. The DNA of the CDR3 is TGTGCCTTAAGCCCCCAGTACTCGGTCACTGAAGCTTTCTTT. This gives the protein CALSPQYSVTEAFF.

The sample holds many counts of this clonotype. The chain links TRBV5-1 to TRBJ2-5; D tentatively reads TRBD1 or TRBD2 (5 bases each). The germline V and J ends were trimmed by 4 bases and 2 bases, with 15 bases remaining between them. Looked up from germline, CDR1 is SGHRS and CDR2 is YFSETQ. CDR3 length: 15 residues. The CDR3 region is CASSPSRGRQETQYF. The CDR3, as DNA: TGCGCCAGCAGCCCTTCTCGGGGCAGACAAGAGACCCAGTACTTC.

The rearrangement links TRBV9 to TRBJ1-6, with TRBD1 matching over 8 bases. Germline V gene data show CDR1 as SGDLS and CDR2 as YYNGEE. V was pared by 0 bases and J by 10 bases, with 6 bases of the junction left unmatched. This CDR3 has 15 amino acids. Here the CDR3 reads CASSVAGQGSSPLHF. The DNA of the CDR3 is TGTGCCAGCAGCGTAGCAGGACAGGGTTCATCACCCCTCCACTTT.

This CDR3 is CASSPMLAGTGRYEQYF. The CDR3 coding sequence is TGTGCCAGCAGCCCTATGTTGGCCGGGACAGGGAGATACGAGCAGTACTTC. The chain is built from TRBV7-9 and TRBJ2-7; 9 positions match TRBD1. The CDR3 covers 17 residues. V gave up 5 bases and J gave up 4 bases; unmatched junction bases: 15. Per germline, CDR1 SEHNR and CDR2 FQNEAQ (reference sequence).

This clonotype has at least ten counts. The chain combines TRBV12-3 or TRBV12-4 with TRBJ1-4, with D unclear. V lost 4 bases and J lost 9, with 9 bases in between. There are 12 residues in the CDR3. CDR3 in amino acids: CASSSTEKKLFF. The CDR3 nucleotides are TGTGCCAGCAGTTCCACGGAGAAAAAACTGTTTTTT.

This clonotype has at least ten counts. The chain combines TRBV12-3 or TRBV12-4 with TRBJ2-7; maybe TRBD2 (7 bases). This CDR3 is 14 amino acids long. Trimming left V 5 bases short and J 6 bases short, with 17 bases between. CDR3 coding DNA: TGTGCCAGCAGTGGGCCCGGGGGGCGAGGCGAGCAGTACTTC. Protein: CASSGPGGRGEQYF.

This clonotype was observed a handful of times. The V call is TRBV12-3 or TRBV12-4, the J call TRBJ1-4; 8 bases are shared with TRBD1. The CDR3 sequence is 17 residues long. Trimming took 4 bases from V and 8 from J; bases not matched to a gene: 15. CDR3 amino acids: CASSSYRTGTGREKLFF. The CDR3 DNA is TGTGCCAGCAGTTCCTATCGTACCGGGACAGGAAGAGAAAAACTGTTTTTT.

The rearrangement joins TRBV6-2 or TRBV6-3 to TRBJ2-2, with TRBD1 as a possible D gene (6 bases). This CDR3 is built from 14 residues. Between the trimmed V and J ends, which lost 7 bases and 4 bases, there was a span of 13 bases. Looked up from germline, CDR1 is MNHEY and CDR2 is SVGEGT. CDR3 amino acids: CASTGQIPTGELFF. CDR3 nucleotides: TGTGCCAGCACCGGACAGATACCCACCGGGGAGCTGTTTTTT.

The chain recombines TRBV4-3 with TRBJ2-1; D assignment may be TRBD1 or TRBD2 (5 bases each). The CDR3 consists of 16 residues. V lost 0 bases and J 7 bases, leaving 16 bases between the germline ends. Germline loops: CDR1 LGHNA, CDR2 YSLEER. CDR3 sequence (DNA): TGCGCCAGCAGCCAAGATCTGGGGGTAAGGTTGAATGAGCAGTTCTTC. Translated, it gives CASSQDLGVRLNEQFF.

The chain carries TRBV28 and TRBJ2-1; 7 nucleotides align to TRBD2. The V and J ends lost 1 base and 3 bases, in that order; junction bases with no gene match: 6. This CDR3 region has 16 residues. The germline V gene encodes CDR1 MDHEN and CDR2 SYDVKM. The CDR3 spells CASSLSSSGNYNEQFF. The CDR3 region has the DNA TGTGCCAGCAGTTTATCCTCTAGCGGCAACTACAATGAGCAGTTCTTC.

A word on this clonotype: This could be a read error, since a much larger clone is one nucleotide away. The chain employs TRBV7-9 and TRBJ1-3; D is uncertain. CDR1 SEHNR and CDR2 FQNEAQ come from the germline V gene (reference sequence). The CDR3 has 15 residues. Trimming took off 10 bases at V and 4 bases at J, with 20 bases between the two ends. This chain's CDR3 is CATNLDPGPGNTIYF. CDR3 sequence (DNA): TGTGCCACCAACCTAGACCCTGGGCCAGGAAACACCATATATTTT.

This clonotype showed up just a few times. The rearrangement joins TRBV7-3 to TRBJ2-2, with D perhaps TRBD1 or TRBD2 (5 bases each). Looked up from germline, CDR1 is SGHTA and CDR2 is FQGTGA. Trimming shortened V by 8 bases and J by 5 bases, and 15 bases separated the two germline ends. The CDR3 covers 14 residues. CDR3 sequence (DNA): TGTGCCAGCGGTCGGGACGGTGGAACCGGGGAGCTGTTTTTT. The encoded protein is CASGRDGGTGELFF.

The sample holds many counts of this clonotype. The chain employs TRBV29-1 and TRBJ2-3; TRBD2 agrees at 10 bases. CDR1 SQVTM and CDR2 ANQGSEA come from the germline V gene. The CDR3 sequence is 13 residues long. J lost 4 bases, V lost 7 bases, and 5 bases had no gene match. The DNA for the CDR3 is TGCAGCGCCTCTAGCGGGAGCGCAGATACGCAGTATTTT. Protein sequence: CSASSGSADTQYF.

This clonotype was recorded at least ten times. The chain couples TRBV7-2 to TRBJ1-5; no firm D call. The CDR3 contains 17 residues. CDR1 and CDR2 (germline): SGHTA, FQGNSA. The germline V and J ends were trimmed by 1 base and 0 bases, with 13 bases remaining between them. CDR3 DNA sequence: TGTGCCAGCAGCTTAGATTTCGCCTATTATAGCAATCAGCCCCAGCATTTT. The encoded protein is CASSLDFAYYSNQPQHF.

The CDR3 DNA sequence: TGCAGTGCTAGTACGAGGACAGGGGATGGAGGCTACACCTTC. As protein: CSASTRTGDGGYTF. This sequence joins TRBV20-1 and TRBJ1-2; 9 nucleotides align to TRBD1. The V gene end was trimmed by 3 bases and the J gene end by 8 bases; junction bases not matched to a gene: 10. CDR1 and CDR2 from the germline V gene are DFQATT and SNEGSKA (reference sequence). The CDR3 has 14 residues.

The CDR3 DNA reads TGTGCCAGTAGTTCGCTAGCGGTTTGGGAGCTGTTTTTT. This codes for CASSSLAVWELFF. This sequence joins TRBV19 and TRBJ2-2; 7 bases map to TRBD2. Germline V lookup: CDR1 LNHDA, CDR2 SQIVND (reference sequence). Trimming took 5 bases from V and 9 from J; bases not matched to a gene: 6. There are 13 residues in the CDR3.

There are a few counts of this clonotype. The genes are TRBV28 and TRBJ2-7; 12 nucleotides align to TRBD1. CDR1 is MDHEN and CDR2 is SYDVKM in the germline V gene. J gave up 5 bases and V 6 bases, and 11 bases lay outside the gene matches. The CDR3 spans 16 residues. This chain's CDR3 is CASSSPGTGGVDEQYF. Here the CDR3 DNA reads TGTGCCAGCAGCTCACCCGGGACAGGGGGCGTGGACGAGCAGTACTTC. Filled out from reference TRBV28 and TRBJ2-7, the complete variable domain reads DVKVTQSSRYLVKRTGEKVFLECVQDMDHENMFWYRQDPGLGLRLIYFSYDVKMKEKGDIPEGYSVSREKKERFSLILESASTNQTSMYLCASSSPGTGGVDEQYFGPGTRLTVT.

This clonotype was counted between two and nine times. The chain joins TRBV27 to TRBJ1-2; 10 bases fit TRBD1. V shed 4 bases and J 3 bases; nucleotides not matched to a gene: 5. Germline V lookup: CDR1 MNHEY, CDR2 SMNVEV (reference sequence). This CDR3 is 15 amino acids long. CDR3: CASSSPGQGYYGYTF. CDR3 in DNA: TGTGCCAGCAGTTCTCCGGGACAGGGGTACTATGGCTACACCTTC.

This clonotype was seen ten or more times. The chain carries TRBV2 and TRBJ2-5; TRBD2 matches 12 bases. The CDR3 extends over 15 amino acids. Germline CDR1 and CDR2: SNHLY and FYNNEI. J gave up 5 bases and V 6 bases, and 7 bases lay outside the gene matches. CDR3 sequence (DNA): TGTGCCAGCAGATCAGGACTAGCGGGACCGGAGACCCAGTACTTC. Translation: CASRSGLAGPETQYF.

This clonotype showed up many times. V usage is TRBV7-9 and J usage is TRBJ2-5, with TRBD2 identical over 12 bases. The junction had 1 base not matched to a gene; V was cut back by 0 bases and J by 2 bases. The CDR3 spans 16 residues. Germline CDR1 and CDR2: SEHNR and FQNEAQ (reference sequence). CDR3 sequence: CASSLAGTSGQETQYF. CDR3 nucleotide sequence: TGTGCCAGCAGCTTAGCGGGGACTAGCGGGCAAGAGACCCAGTACTTC.

The V call is TRBV12-3 or TRBV12-4, the J call TRBJ1-6; no clear D gene. V was pared by 5 bases and J by 5 bases, with 10 bases between. CDR3 length: 14 amino acids. DNA of the CDR3: TGTGCCAGCAGTCCCGGGATACATAATTCACCCCTCCACTTT. Its translation: CASSPGIHNSPLHF.

This clonotype came up a few times. The rearrangement links TRBV12-3 or TRBV12-4 to TRBJ2-5; TRBD1 matches 10 bases. The V gene end was trimmed by 6 bases and the J gene end by 2 bases; junction bases not matched to a gene: 12. This CDR3 is built from 17 residues. The CDR3 nucleotides read TGTGCCAGCAGCCTAAGGACAGGGGGTAGGAAACAAGAGACCCAGTACTTC. This sequence encodes CASSLRTGGRKQETQYF.

This clonotype has at least ten counts. The V and J genes are TRBV7-2 and TRBJ2-2; tentatively, D is TRBD1 or TRBD2 (5 bases each). The germline V gene encodes CDR1 SGHTA and CDR2 FQGNSA. The CDR3 consists of 15 residues. V lost 4 bases and J 3 bases, leaving 12 bases between the germline ends. The chain's CDR3 is CASSSPGRYTGELFF. Here the CDR3 DNA reads TGTGCCAGCAGCTCCCCGGGACGGTACACCGGGGAGCTGTTTTTT. Full variable domain (remainder filled in from reference TRBV7-2 and TRBJ2-2): GAGVSQSPSNKVTEKGKDVELRCDPISGHTALYWYRQSLGQGLEFLIYFQGNSAPDKSGLPSDRFSAERTGGSVSTLTIQRTQQEDSAVYLCASSSPGRYTGELFFGEGSRLTVL.